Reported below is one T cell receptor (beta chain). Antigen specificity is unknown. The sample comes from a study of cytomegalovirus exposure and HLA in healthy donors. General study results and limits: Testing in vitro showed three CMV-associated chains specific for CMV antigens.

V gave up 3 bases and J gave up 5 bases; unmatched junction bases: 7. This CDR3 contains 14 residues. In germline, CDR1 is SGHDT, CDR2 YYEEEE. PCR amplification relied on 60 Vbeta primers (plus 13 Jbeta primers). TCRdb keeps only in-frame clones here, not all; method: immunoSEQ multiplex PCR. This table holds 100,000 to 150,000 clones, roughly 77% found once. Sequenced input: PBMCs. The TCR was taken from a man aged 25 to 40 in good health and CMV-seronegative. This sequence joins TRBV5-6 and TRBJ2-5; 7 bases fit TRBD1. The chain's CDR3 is CASSYGTERETQYF. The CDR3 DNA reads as TGTGCCAGCAGCTACGGGACAGAGAGGGAGACCCAGTACTTC.